This record concerns one T cell receptor beta chain sequence. In the original workflow: Reference gene primer amplification gave estimated nucleated cell counts. Some clones are missing from TCRdb's copy, which holds only in-frame ones; the method was immunoSEQ multiplex PCR. D and trimming were read from the DNA, whereas the V and J calls and clone size are those reported in that table. Of a few hundred thousand clones listed, under 90% were seen once; the top ten hold roughly a tenth. Unmatched junction bases numbered 9, after V lost 3 bases and J lost 13 bases. Germline V gene sequence: CDR1 DFQATT, CDR2 SNEGSKA (reference sequence). This CDR3 contains 15 residues. This sample is drawn from a study of blood T cell repertoires in COVID-19.

The sample was PBMCs or T cells enriched from blood (not recorded which). This rearrangement joins TRBV20-1 to TRBJ2-1; 16 positions match TRBD2. This sequence was found in a woman younger than 30 who had recovered from COVID-19. The CDR3 bases are TGCAGTGCTAGTTACGACGGGACTAGCGGGGGGGAACAGTTCTTC. It specifies CSASYDGTSGGEQFF.